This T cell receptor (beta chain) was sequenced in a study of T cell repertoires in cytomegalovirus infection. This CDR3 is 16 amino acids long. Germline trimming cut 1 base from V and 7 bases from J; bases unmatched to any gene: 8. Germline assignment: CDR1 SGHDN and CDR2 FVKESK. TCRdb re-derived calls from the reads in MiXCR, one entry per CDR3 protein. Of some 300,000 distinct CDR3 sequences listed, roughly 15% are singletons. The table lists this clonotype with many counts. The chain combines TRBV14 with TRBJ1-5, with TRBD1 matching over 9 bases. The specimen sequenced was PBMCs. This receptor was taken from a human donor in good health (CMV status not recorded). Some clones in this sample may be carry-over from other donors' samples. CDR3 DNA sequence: TGTGCCAGCAGCCAAGTCCCACAGGGGGCGAAGCAGCCCCAGCATTTT. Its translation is CASSQVPQGAKQPQHF.